These T cell receptor beta chains were read from a single sample in a study of CD8 T cells in Susac syndrome. TCRdb reanalysed the immunoSEQ multiplex PCR reads using MiXCR and keeps one entry per CDR3 protein. The sample holds over 150,000 distinct CDR3 sequences; roughly 94% are singletons and the top ten take approximately 0.099%. Sequenced sample: CD4+ T cells from PBMCs. Source of these receptors: a human donor with Susac syndrome. Both conserved end residues are part of each CDR3. The order of the fields is J gene, V gene, D gene, clone size, CDR3 protein, CDR3 DNA. D genes are given only for firm matches. Size values are once, few and many counts, or a class for expanded clones, and some rows have none.

TRBJ1-1 | TRBV4-1 | NA | NA | CASSRTTVNEAFF | TGCGCCAGCAGCCGAACGACAGTGAATGAAGCTTTCTTT
TRBJ2-7 | TRBV28 | NA | NA | CASSDWTDIGNEQYF | TGTGCCAGCAGTGACTGGACAGACATTGGCAACGAGCAGTACTTC
TRBJ2-7 | TRBV9 | TRBD1 | NA | CASSVQGASYEQYF | TGTGCCAGCAGCGTACAGGGGGCATCCTACGAGCAGTACTTC
TRBJ1-6 | TRBV5-1 | TRBD1 | NA | CASSLAGQNNSPLHF | TGCGCCAGCAGCTTGGCGGGACAGAATAATTCACCCCTCCACTTT
TRBJ1-2 | TRBV20-1 | NA | NA | CSASQVWQGSGYGYTF | TGCAGTGCTAGTCAGGTCTGGCAGGGTAGTGGCTATGGCTACACCTTC
TRBJ1-2 | TRBV7-9 | NA | NA | CASSLMSGDGYTF | TGTGCCAGCAGCTTAATGTCAGGGGATGGCTACACCTTC
TRBJ2-5 | TRBV20-1 | NA | NA | CSASPLTDSLGETQYF | TGCAGTGCTAGTCCCCTCACGGACAGCCTTGGGGAGACCCAGTACTTC
TRBJ1-1 | TRBV11-2 | NA | NA | CASSLEAGFTEAFF | TGTGCCAGCAGCTTAGAGGCAGGATTTACTGAAGCTTTCTTT
TRBJ2-5 | TRBV9 | TRBD2 | NA | CASSILAGGETQYF | TGTGCCAGCAGCATTCTAGCGGGCGGCGAGACCCAGTACTTC
TRBJ1-5 | TRBV2 | NA | NA | CASTSDNQPQHF | TGTGCCAGCACGTCCGACAATCAGCCCCAGCATTTT
TRBJ2-7 | TRBV4-1 | NA | NA | CASSHPGRDVYEQYF | TGCGCCAGCAGCCATCCCGGACGGGACGTCTACGAGCAGTACTTC
TRBJ2-1 | TRBV30 | NA | NA | CARQDGNDNEQFF | TGTGCCCGGCAGGACGGGAACGACAATGAGCAGTTCTTC
TRBJ2-3 | TRBV12-3/TRBV12-4 | TRBD1 | NA | CASSPDRAITQYF | TGTGCCAGCAGCCCCGACAGGGCCATTACGCAGTATTTT
TRBJ2-7 | TRBV7-9 | NA | NA | CASSTGKSYEQYF | TGTGCCAGCAGCACCGGGAAGTCGTACGAGCAGTACTTC
TRBJ2-1 | TRBV2 | TRBD2 | once | CASSELAGMYEQFF | TGTGCCAGCAGTGAACTAGCGGGAATGTATGAGCAGTTCTTC
TRBJ2-1 | TRBV30 | TRBD2 | NA | CAWRGTSGNNEQFF | TGTGCCTGGAGGGGGACTAGCGGGAACAATGAGCAGTTCTTC
TRBJ2-7 | TRBV30 | NA | NA | CAWRRGSTVNEQYF | TGTGCCTGGAGGAGGGGATCGACAGTGAACGAGCAGTACTTC
TRBJ2-7 | TRBV20-1 | TRBD2 | NA | CSARDLVAGSYEQYF | TGCAGTGCTAGAGATCTGGTAGCGGGAAGCTACGAGCAGTACTTC
TRBJ1-1 | TRBV5-1 | TRBD1 | NA | CASSSNTGGTTEAFF | TGCGCCAGCAGCTCGAACACAGGGGGCACCACTGAAGCTTTCTTT
TRBJ2-6 | TRBV28 | NA | NA | CASSLGGRANVLTF | TGTGCCAGCAGTTTAGGGGGGAGGGCCAACGTCCTGACTTTC
TRBJ2-7 | TRBV20-1 | TRBD2 | NA | CSARPGGSGNEQYF | TGCAGTGCTAGGCCTGGGGGGAGCGGGAACGAGCAGTACTTC
TRBJ2-7 | TRBV6-2/TRBV6-3 | TRBD2 | NA | CASTLGLARGSYEQYF | TGTGCCAGCACCCTCGGACTAGCAAGGGGCTCCTACGAGCAGTACTTC
TRBJ2-7 | TRBV7-8 | NA | NA | CASKRRGGSYEQYF | TGTGCCAGCAAAAGGCGGGGTGGATCCTACGAGCAGTACTTC
TRBJ1-1 | TRBV20-1 | NA | NA | CSARAATGSNTEAFF | TGCAGTGCTAGAGCCGCGACAGGATCGAACACTGAAGCTTTCTTT
TRBJ2-3 | TRBV19 | TRBD2 | NA | CASSAPGLAGPGDTQYF | TGTGCCAGTAGTGCTCCGGGACTAGCGGGACCCGGAGATACGCAGTATTTT
TRBJ1-2 | TRBV5-1 | TRBD1 | NA | CASSPDRAYGYTF | TGCGCCAGCAGCCCTGACAGGGCCTATGGCTACACCTTC
TRBJ1-2 | TRBV12-3/TRBV12-4 | NA | once | CASSLVPGRREGYTF | TGTGCCAGCAGTTTAGTTCCCGGGAGGAGGGAGGGCTACACCTTC
TRBJ1-2 | TRBV6-2/TRBV6-3 | TRBD1 | NA | CASSFLGQGTEDTF | TGTGCCAGCAGTTTCCTGGGACAGGGGACGGAAGACACCTTC
TRBJ2-3 | TRBV6-5 | NA | NA | CASSYEGGTAGTQYF | TGTGCCAGCAGTTATGAGGGCGGGACGGCAGGCACGCAGTATTTT
TRBJ2-3 | TRBV20-1 | NA | NA | CRPLSDSSTDTQYF | TGCAGGCCCCTATCAGACAGCAGCACAGATACGCAGTATTTT
TRBJ2-1 | TRBV7-7 | NA | NA | CASSLNTGQTNEQFF | TGTGCTAGCAGCTTAAACACAGGACAAACCAATGAGCAGTTCTTC
TRBJ2-5 | TRBV10-2 | TRBD2 | NA | CASSLTSGETQYF | TGCGCCAGCAGCCTTACTAGCGGGGAGACCCAGTACTTC
TRBJ2-3 | TRBV3-1 | TRBD1 | NA | CASSPRQGGTDTQYF | TGTGCCAGCAGCCCAAGACAGGGTGGAACAGATACGCAGTATTTT
TRBJ2-2 | TRBV2 | TRBD2 | NA | CASSPLTSAIGELFF | TGTGCCAGCAGCCCCCTGACTAGCGCCATCGGGGAGCTGTTTTTT
TRBJ2-2 | TRBV7-2 | NA | NA | CASSFYTGELFF | TGTGCCAGCAGCTTTTACACCGGGGAGCTGTTTTTT
TRBJ2-1 | TRBV20-1 | TRBD2 | NA | CSAALKLAGSYNEQFF | TGCAGTGCTGCACTCAAACTAGCGGGATCATACAATGAGCAGTTCTTC
TRBJ2-1 | TRBV18 | TRBD1 | NA | CASSQDRAREQFF | TGTGCCAGCTCACAGGACAGGGCGCGCGAGCAGTTCTTC
TRBJ1-2 | TRBV2 | NA | NA | CASSPDVRLVDGYTF | TGTGCCAGCAGTCCGGACGTCCGGCTTGTGGATGGCTACACCTTC
TRBJ1-5 | TRBV20-1 | TRBD1 | NA | CSAQTGRQPQHF | TGCAGTGCCCAGACAGGGAGGCAGCCCCAGCATTTT
TRBJ1-1 | TRBV12-3/TRBV12-4 | NA | NA | CASTQGGEGNTEAFF | TGTGCCAGCACTCAAGGGGGGGAGGGGAACACTGAAGCTTTCTTT
TRBJ2-1 | TRBV6-6 | NA | NA | CASSIANRAYNEQFF | TGTGCCAGCTCAATAGCGAACCGCGCCTACAATGAGCAGTTCTTC
TRBJ2-1 | TRBV6-5 | TRBD1 | NA | CASSPRQGPYNEQFF | TGTGCCAGCAGTCCTCGACAGGGGCCCTACAATGAGCAGTTCTTC
TRBJ2-2 | TRBV15 | NA | NA | CATSRGSTGELFF | TGTGCCACCAGCAGGGGAAGCACCGGGGAGCTGTTTTTT
TRBJ1-6 | TRBV20-1 | NA | once | CSARDSLDNSPLHF | TGCAGTGCTAGAGATTCGCTAGATAATTCACCCCTCCACTTT
TRBJ1-2 | TRBV30 | NA | NA | CAWSVGRRSYYGYTF | TGTGCCTGGAGTGTCGGGAGGAGGTCGTACTATGGCTACACCTTC
TRBJ1-5 | TRBV30 | NA | few | CAWSFGVSNQPQHF | TGTGCCTGGAGTTTCGGGGTAAGCAATCAGCCTCAGCATTTT
TRBJ2-6 | TRBV30 | TRBD1 | NA | CAWSRTGLVGANVLTF | TGTGCCTGGAGTAGGACAGGCCTTGTCGGGGCCAACGTCCTGACTTTC
TRBJ2-1 | TRBV20-1 | NA | NA | CSARDSRELNNEQFF | TGCAGTGCTAGAGATAGCCGGGAACTAAACAATGAGCAGTTCTTC
TRBJ2-7 | TRBV14 | NA | NA | CASSQDSTGRIYEQYF | TGTGCCAGCAGCCAAGATTCGACAGGGAGGATCTACGAGCAGTACTTC